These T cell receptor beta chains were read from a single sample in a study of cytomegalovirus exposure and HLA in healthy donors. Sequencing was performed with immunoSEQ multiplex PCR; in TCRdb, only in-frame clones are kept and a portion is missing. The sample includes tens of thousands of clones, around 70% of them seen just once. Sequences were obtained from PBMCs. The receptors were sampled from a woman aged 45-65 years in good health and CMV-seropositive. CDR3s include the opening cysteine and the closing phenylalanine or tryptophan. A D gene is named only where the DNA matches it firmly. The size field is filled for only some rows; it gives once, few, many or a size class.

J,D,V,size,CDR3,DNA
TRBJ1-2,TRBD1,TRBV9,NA,CASSVGTGAQGGYTF,TGTGCCAGCAGCGTAGGGACAGGGGCCCAAGGTGGCTACACCTTC
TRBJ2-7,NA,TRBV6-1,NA,CASSLGLLKGEQYF,TGTGCCAGCAGTCTCGGACTCTTGAAGGGCGAGCAGTACTTC
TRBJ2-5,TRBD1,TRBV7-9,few,CASSRGGQATTQYF,TGTGCCAGCAGCCGTGGTGGACAGGCTACCACCCAGTACTTC
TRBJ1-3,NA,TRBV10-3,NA,CAVQGGGNTIYF,TGTGCCGTTCAGGGTGGTGGAAACACCATATATTTT
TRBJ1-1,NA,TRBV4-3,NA,CASSQEATGTEAFF,TGCGCCAGCAGCCAAGAGGCGACGGGCACTGAAGCTTTCTTT
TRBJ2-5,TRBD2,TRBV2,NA,CASRTRLAGQETQYF,TGTGCCAGCAGAACTAGACTAGCGGGGCAAGAGACCCAGTACTTC
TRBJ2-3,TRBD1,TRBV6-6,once,CASSSGQGRTDTQYF,TGTGCCAGCAGTTCGGGACAGGGGAGGACAGATACGCAGTATTTT
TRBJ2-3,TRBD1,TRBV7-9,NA,CASSLNRDRGHTDTQYF,TGTGCCAGCAGCCTTAACCGGGACAGGGGGCACACAGATACGCAGTATTTT
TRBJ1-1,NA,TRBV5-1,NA,CASSEITGTPTAFF,TGCGCCAGCAGCGAAATAACCGGGACACCGACAGCTTTCTTT
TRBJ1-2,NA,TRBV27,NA,CASSFGGPNYGYTF,TGTGCCAGCAGTTTTGGCGGCCCTAACTATGGCTACACCTTC
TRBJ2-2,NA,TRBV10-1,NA,CASRKQMNTGELFF,TGCGCCAGCAGGAAACAGATGAACACCGGGGAGCTGTTTTTT
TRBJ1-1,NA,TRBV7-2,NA,CASSADQGRDTEAFF,TGTGCCAGCAGCGCTGACCAGGGGCGTGACACTGAAGCTTTCTTT
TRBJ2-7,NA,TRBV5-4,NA,CASSLLGGGFYEQYF,TGTGCCAGCAGCTTGTTAGGGGGAGGGTTTTACGAGCAGTACTTC
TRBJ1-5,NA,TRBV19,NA,CASTPKAGKYSNQPQHF,TGTGCCAGTACCCCCAAGGCAGGGAAGTATAGCAATCAGCCCCAGCATTTT
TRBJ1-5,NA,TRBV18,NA,CASSSTGTSLNQPQHF,TGTGCCAGCTCATCAACAGGGACAAGTCTGAATCAGCCCCAGCATTTT
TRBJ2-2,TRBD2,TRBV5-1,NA,CASSWTSGNTGELFF,TGCGCCAGCAGCTGGACTAGCGGGAACACCGGGGAGCTGTTTTTT
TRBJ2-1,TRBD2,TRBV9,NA,CASSVGGLAGDEQFF,TGTGCCAGCAGCGTTGGGGGACTAGCGGGAGATGAGCAGTTCTTC
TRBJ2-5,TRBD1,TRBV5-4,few,CASSPNPGTGETQYF,TGTGCCAGCAGCCCCAACCCCGGGACAGGCGAGACCCAGTACTTC
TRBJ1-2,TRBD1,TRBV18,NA,CASSSAEGARGYTF,TGTGCCAGCTCCTCCGCGGAGGGGGCGCGGGGCTACACCTTC
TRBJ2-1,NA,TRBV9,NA,CASSPSVLVYNEQFF,TGTGCCAGCAGCCCCTCCGTGTTAGTTTACAATGAGCAGTTCTTC
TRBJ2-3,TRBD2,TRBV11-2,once,CASSWRLAGNSGDTQYF,TGTGCCAGCAGCTGGAGACTAGCGGGAAACAGTGGAGATACGCAGTATTTT
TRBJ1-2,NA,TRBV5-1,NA,CASSLEVTASYGYTF,TGCGCCAGCAGCTTGGAGGTTACAGCAAGCTATGGCTACACCTTC
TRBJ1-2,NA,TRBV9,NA,CASSRDSSYGYTF,TGTGCCAGCAGCCGTGACAGCTCCTATGGCTACACCTTC
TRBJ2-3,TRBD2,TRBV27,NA,CASSPWAGEGLGEPDTQYF,TGTGCCAGCAGCCCGTGGGCGGGAGAAGGTTTGGGGGAGCCAGATACGCAGTATTTT
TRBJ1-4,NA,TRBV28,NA,CASRSGRGDEKLFF,TGTGCCAGCCGTTCCGGGAGGGGAGATGAAAAACTGTTTTTT
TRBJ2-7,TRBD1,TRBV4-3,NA,CASSLDRDRHEQYF,TGCGCCAGCAGCCTTGACCGGGACAGGCACGAGCAGTACTTC
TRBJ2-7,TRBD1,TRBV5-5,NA,CASSLVWDSWKQYF,TGTGCCAGCAGCTTGGTTTGGGACAGTTGGAAGCAGTACTTC
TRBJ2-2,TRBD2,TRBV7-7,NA,CASSPLTSPGELFF,TGTGCCAGCAGCCCACTGACTAGCCCCGGGGAGCTGTTTTTT
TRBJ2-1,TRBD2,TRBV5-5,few,CASSLEAGGGYNEQFF,TGTGCCAGCAGCTTGGAGGCGGGGGGTGGCTACAATGAGCAGTTCTTC
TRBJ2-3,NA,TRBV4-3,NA,CASSQDRTSGTDTQYF,TGCGCCAGCAGCCAAGATCGCACGAGCGGAACAGATACGCAGTATTTT
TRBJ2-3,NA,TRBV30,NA,CAWTGKTDTQYF,TGTGCCTGGACAGGGAAGACAGATACGCAGTATTTT
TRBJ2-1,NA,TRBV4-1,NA,CASSQAETSYNEQFF,TGCGCCAGCAGCCAAGCAGAGACTTCCTACAATGAGCAGTTCTTC
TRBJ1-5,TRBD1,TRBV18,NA,CASSLIRTGQTYSNQPQHF,TGTGCCAGCTCACTTATACGGACAGGCCAAACTTATAGCAATCAGCCCCAGCATTTT
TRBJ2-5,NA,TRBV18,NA,CASSLGQQETQYF,TGTGCCAGCTCACTGGGGCAGCAAGAGACCCAGTACTTC
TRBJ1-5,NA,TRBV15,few,CATSPTRINQPQHF,TGTGCCACCAGTCCGACAAGGATAAATCAGCCCCAGCATTTT
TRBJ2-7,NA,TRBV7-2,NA,CASSFSSYEQYF,TGTGCCAGCAGTTTCAGCTCCTACGAGCAGTACTTC
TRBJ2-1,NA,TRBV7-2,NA,CASSFSQGNEQFF,TGTGCCAGCAGCTTTTCGCAGGGCAATGAGCAGTTCTTC
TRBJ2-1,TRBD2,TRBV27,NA,CASSSLTVAGGPSYNEQFF,TGTGCCAGCAGTTCCTTAACAGTAGCGGGAGGGCCTTCCTACAATGAGCAGTTCTTC
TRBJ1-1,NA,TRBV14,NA,CASSQVSGATEAFF,TGTGCCAGCAGCCAAGTTTCAGGGGCCACTGAAGCTTTCTTT
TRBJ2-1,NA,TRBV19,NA,CASSPGVAGGTYNEQFF,TGTGCCAGTAGCCCCGGGGTAGCAGGGGGGACCTACAATGAGCAGTTCTTC
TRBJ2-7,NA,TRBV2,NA,CASTGQVYEQYF,TGTGCCAGCACTGGGCAGGTTTACGAGCAGTACTTC
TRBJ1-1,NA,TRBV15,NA,CASAPVEMNTEAFF,TGTGCCTCAGCGCCAGTCGAGATGAACACTGAAGCTTTCTTT
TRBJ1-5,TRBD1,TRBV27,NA,CASSSYRGGNQPQHF,TGTGCCAGCAGTTCCTACAGGGGCGGCAATCAGCCCCAGCATTTT
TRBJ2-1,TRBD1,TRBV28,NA,CASSLVRGTNSYNEQFF,TGTGCCAGCAGCTTAGTCAGGGGGACCAACTCCTACAATGAGCAGTTCTTC
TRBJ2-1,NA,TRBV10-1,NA,CASSETRVNEQFF,TGCGCCAGCAGTGAGACCAGGGTCAATGAGCAGTTCTTC
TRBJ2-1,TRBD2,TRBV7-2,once,CASSPLAGSNEQFF,TGTGCCAGCAGCCCTCTAGCGGGGTCCAATGAGCAGTTCTTC
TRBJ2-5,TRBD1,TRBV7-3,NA,CASSPGTGRAETQYF,TGTGCCAGCAGTCCCGGGACAGGGAGGGCAGAGACCCAGTACTTC
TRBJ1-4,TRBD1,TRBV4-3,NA,CASSQTTGGGEKLFF,TGCGCCAGCAGCCAAACTACAGGGGGCGGTGAAAAACTGTTTTTT
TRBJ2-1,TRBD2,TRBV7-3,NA,CASSLVGTSGYNEQFF,TGTGCCAGCAGCCTGGTCGGGACTAGCGGTTACAATGAGCAGTTCTTC
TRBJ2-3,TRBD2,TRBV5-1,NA,CASSLDGGGDTQYF,TGCGCCAGCAGCTTGGATGGCGGGGGAGATACGCAGTATTTT